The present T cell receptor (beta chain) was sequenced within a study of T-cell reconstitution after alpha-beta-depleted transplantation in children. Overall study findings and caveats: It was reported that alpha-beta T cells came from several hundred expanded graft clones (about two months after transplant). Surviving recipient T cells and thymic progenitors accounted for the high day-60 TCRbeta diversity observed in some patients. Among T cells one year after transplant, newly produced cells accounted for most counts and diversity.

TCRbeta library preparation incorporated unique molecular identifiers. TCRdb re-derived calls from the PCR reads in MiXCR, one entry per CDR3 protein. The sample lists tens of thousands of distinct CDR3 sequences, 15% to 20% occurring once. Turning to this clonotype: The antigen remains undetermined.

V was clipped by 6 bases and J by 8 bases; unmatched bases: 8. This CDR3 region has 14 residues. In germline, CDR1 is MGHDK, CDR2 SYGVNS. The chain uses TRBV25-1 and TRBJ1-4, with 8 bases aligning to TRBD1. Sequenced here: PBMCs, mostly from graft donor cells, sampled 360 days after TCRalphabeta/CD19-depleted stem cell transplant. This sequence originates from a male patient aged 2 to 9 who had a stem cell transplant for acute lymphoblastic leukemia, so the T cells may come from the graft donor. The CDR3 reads CASRGDRGVEKLFF. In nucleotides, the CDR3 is TGTGCCAGCAGGGGTGACAGGGGCGTAGAAAAACTGTTTTTT.